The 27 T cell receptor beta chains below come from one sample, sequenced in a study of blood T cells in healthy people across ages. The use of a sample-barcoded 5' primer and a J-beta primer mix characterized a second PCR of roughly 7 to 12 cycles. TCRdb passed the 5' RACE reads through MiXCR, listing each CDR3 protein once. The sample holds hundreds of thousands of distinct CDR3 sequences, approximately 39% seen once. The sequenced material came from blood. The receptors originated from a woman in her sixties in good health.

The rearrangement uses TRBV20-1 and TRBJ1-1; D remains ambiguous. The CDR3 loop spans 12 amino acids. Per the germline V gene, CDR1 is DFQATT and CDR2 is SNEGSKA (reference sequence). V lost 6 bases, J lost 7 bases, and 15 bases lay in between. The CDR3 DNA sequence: TGCAGTGCCGAGTCCCCGGGTGGTGAAGCTTTCTTT. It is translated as CSAESPGGEAFF.

The CDR3 nucleotides read TGTGCCACAATGGGGGCAGAACGACGCTATAGCAATCAGCCCCAGCATTTT. Encoded protein: CATMGAERRYSNQPQHF. The chain recombines TRBV6-1 with TRBJ1-5; weak D call: TRBD1 (6 bases). The CDR3 is 17 residues long. V lost 10 bases and J 0 bases, leaving 22 bases between the germline ends. Germline lookup yields CDR1 MNHNS and CDR2 SASEGT.

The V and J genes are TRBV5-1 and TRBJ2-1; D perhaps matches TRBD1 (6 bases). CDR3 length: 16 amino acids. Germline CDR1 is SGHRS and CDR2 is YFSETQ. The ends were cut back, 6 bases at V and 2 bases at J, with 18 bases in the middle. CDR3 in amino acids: CASTTGDTFAYNEQFF. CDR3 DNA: TGCGCCAGCACCACCGGGGACACCTTCGCCTACAATGAGCAGTTCTTC. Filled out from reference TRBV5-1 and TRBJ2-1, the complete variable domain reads KAGVTQTPRYLIKTRGQQVTLSCSPISGHRSVSWYQQTPGQGLQFLFEYFSETQRNKGNFPGRFSGRQFSNSRSEMNVSTLELGDSALYLCASTTGDTFAYNEQFFGPGTRLTVL.

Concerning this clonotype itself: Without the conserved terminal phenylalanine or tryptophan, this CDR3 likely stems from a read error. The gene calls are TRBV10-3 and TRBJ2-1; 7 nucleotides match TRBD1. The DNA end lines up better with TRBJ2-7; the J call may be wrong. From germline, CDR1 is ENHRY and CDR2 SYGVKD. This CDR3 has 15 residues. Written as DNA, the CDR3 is TGTGCCATCAGTTCCCATTCGGGACAGAACAATGAGCAGTACCTC. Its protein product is CAISSHSGQNNEQYL.

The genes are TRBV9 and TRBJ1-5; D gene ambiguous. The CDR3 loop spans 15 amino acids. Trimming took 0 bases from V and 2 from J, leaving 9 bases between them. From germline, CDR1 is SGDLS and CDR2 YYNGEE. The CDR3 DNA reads TGTGCCAGCAGCGTAGGCCCAAATGGCAATCAGCCCCAGCATTTT. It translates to CASSVGPNGNQPQHF.

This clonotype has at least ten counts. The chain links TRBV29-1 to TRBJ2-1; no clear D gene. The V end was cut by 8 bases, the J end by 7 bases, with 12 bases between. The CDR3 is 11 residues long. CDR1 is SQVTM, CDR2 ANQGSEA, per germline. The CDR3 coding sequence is TGCAGCTTTCTCTTTGCGAATGAGCAGTTCTTC. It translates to CSFLFANEQFF.

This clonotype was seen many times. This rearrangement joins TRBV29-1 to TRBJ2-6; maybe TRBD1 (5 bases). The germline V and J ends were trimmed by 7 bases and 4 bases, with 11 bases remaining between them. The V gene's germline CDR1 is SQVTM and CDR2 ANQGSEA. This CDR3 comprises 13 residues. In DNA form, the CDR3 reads TGCAGCGGCAGGGTGGCCGGGGCCAACGTCCTGACTTTC. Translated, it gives CSGRVAGANVLTF.

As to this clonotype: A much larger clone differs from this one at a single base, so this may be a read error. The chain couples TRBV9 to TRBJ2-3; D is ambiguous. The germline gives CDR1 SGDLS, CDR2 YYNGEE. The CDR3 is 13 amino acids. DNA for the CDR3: TGTGCCAGCAGCGTAGTTAGCACAGCTACGCAGTATTTT. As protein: CASSVVSTATQYF.

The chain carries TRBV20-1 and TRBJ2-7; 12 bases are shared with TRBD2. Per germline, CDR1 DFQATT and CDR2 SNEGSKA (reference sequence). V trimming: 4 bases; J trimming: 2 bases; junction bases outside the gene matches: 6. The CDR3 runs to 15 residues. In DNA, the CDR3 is TGCAGTGCTAAGGGACTAGCGGGTCTCCCCTACGAGCAGTACTTC. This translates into CSAKGLAGLPYEQYF.

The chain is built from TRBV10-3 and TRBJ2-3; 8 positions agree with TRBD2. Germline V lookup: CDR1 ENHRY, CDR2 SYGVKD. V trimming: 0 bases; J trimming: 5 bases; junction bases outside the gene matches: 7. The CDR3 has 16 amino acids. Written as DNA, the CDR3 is TGTGCCATCAGTGAGTCCAGCGGGAGTATTAAAGATACGCAGTATTTT. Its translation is CAISESSGSIKDTQYF.

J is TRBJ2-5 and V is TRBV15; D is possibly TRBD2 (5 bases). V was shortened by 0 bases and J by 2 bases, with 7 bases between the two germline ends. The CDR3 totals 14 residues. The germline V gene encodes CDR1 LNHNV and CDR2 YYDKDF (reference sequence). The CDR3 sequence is CATSREAAQETQYF. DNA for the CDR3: TGTGCCACCAGCAGAGAAGCGGCTCAAGAGACCCAGTACTTC.

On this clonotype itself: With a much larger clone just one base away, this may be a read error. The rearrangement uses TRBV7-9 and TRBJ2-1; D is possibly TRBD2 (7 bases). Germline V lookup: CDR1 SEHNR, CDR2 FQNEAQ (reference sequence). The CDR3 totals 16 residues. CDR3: CAGSLGGGGRSNEQFF. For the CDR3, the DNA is TGTGCCGGCAGCTTAGGCGGGGGCGGGAGATCGAATGAGCAGTTCTTC.

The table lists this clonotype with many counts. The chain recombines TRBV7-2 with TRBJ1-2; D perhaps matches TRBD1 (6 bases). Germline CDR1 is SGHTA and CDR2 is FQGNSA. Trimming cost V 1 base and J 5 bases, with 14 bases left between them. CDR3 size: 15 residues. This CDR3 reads CASSLGSGGLYGYTF. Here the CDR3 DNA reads TGTGCCAGCAGCTTAGGCTCGGGGGGGCTTTATGGCTACACCTTC.

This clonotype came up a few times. DNA for the CDR3: TGTGCCAGCAGCCCTGGGGGACAGGGGGCAGAGACCCAGTACTTC. Protein sequence: CASSPGGQGAETQYF. This chain joins TRBV27 and TRBJ2-5; TRBD1 matches 12 bases. CDR1 and CDR2 (germline): MNHEY, SMNVEV (reference sequence). The J segment lost 4 bases and the V segment lost 6 bases, leaving 6 bases of the junction unmatched. The CDR3 is made up of 15 amino acids.

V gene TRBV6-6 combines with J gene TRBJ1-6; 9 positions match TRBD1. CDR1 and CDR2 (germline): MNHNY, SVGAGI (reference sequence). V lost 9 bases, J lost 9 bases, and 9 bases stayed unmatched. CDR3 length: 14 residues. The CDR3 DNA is TGTGCCAGTCGGGACAGGGACCGAGGTTCACCCCTCCACTTT. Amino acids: CASRDRDRGSPLHF.

The CDR3 loop is CSASVASTDTQYF. For the CDR3, the DNA is TGCAGTGCTAGTGTAGCAAGCACAGATACGCAGTATTTT. The V gene is TRBV20-1, the J gene TRBJ2-3; D is undetermined. Germline V gives CDR1 DFQATT, CDR2 SNEGSKA (reference sequence). The CDR3 spans 13 residues. Deletions cut 3 bases from V and 0 bases from J, with 7 bases between.

The chain's CDR3 is CASSRGTVNQETQYF. As DNA, the CDR3 is TGTGCCAGCAGCCGAGGAACGGTAAACCAAGAGACCCAGTACTTC. The chain carries TRBV14 and TRBJ2-5; D not resolved. The germline V and J ends were trimmed by 4 bases and 0 bases, with 12 bases remaining between them. The CDR3 contains 15 residues. From germline, CDR1 is SGHDN and CDR2 FVKESK.

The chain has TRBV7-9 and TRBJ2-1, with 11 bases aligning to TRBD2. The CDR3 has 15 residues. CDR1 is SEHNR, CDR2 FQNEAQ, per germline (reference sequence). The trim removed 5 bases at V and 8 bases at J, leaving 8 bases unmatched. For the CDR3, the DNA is TGTGCCAGCAGCGTCCGTAGCGGGAGGGGCCATGAGCAGTTCTTC. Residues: CASSVRSGRGHEQFF. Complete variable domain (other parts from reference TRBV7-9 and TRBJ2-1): DTGVSQNPRHKITKRGQNVTFRCDPISEHNRLYWYRQTLGQGPEFLTYFQNEAQLEKSRLLSDRFSAERPKGSFSTLEIQRTEQGDSAMYLCASSVRSGRGHEQFFGPGTRLTVL.

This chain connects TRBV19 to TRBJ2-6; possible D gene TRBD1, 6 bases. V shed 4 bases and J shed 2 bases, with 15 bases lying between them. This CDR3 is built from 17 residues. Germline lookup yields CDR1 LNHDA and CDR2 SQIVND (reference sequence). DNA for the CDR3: TGTGCCAGTAGTACCACAGGGTTAGGGGCTGGGGCCAACGTCCTGACTTTC. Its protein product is CASSTTGLGAGANVLTF.

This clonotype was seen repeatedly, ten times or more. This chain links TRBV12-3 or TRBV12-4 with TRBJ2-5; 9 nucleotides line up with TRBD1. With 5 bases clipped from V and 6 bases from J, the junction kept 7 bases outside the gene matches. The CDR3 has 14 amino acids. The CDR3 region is CASSPRTGVKTQYF. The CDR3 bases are TGTGCCAGCAGTCCCCGGACAGGGGTCAAGACCCAGTACTTC.

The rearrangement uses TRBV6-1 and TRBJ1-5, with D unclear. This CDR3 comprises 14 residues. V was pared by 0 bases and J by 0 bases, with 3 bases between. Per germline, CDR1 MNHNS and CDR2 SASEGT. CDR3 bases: TGTGCCAGCAGTGAAGCCCATAGCAATCAGCCCCAGCATTTT. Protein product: CASSEAHSNQPQHF.

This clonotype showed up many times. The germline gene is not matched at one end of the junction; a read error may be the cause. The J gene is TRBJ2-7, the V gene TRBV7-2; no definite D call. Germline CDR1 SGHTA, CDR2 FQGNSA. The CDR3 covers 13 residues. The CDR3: CASSLKGTYEQYF. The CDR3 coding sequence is TGCGCCAGCAGCTTGAAGGGAACCTACGAGCAGTACTTC.

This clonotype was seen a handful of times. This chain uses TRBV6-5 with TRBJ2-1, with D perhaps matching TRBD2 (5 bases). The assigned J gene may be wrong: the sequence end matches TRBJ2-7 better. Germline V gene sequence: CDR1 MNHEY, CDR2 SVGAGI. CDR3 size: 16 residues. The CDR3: CASSYSIPGSYNEQYF. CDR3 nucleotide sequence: TGTGCCAGCAGTTACTCGATTCCGGGAAGCTACAATGAGCAGTACTTC.

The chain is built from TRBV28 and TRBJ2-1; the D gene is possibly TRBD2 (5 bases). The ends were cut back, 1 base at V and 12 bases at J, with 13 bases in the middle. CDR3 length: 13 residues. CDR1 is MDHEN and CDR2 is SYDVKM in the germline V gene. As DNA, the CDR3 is TGTGCCAGCAGTTTATCGGGAAGGGTCGGGCAGTTCTTC. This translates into CASSLSGRVGQFF.

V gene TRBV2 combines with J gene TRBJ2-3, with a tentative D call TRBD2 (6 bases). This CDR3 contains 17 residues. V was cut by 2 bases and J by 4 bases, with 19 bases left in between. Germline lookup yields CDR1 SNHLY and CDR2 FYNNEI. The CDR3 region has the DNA TGTGCCAGCAGTGAATCGGTCGGGAGAGGGGAATCAGATACGCAGTATTTT. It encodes CASSESVGRGESDTQYF.

The CDR3 reads CSAGTEGGYTF. CDR3 sequence (DNA): TGCAGCGCAGGGACGGAGGGGGGCTACACCTTC. V is TRBV29-1 and J is TRBJ1-2, with D maybe TRBD1 (5 bases). The CDR3 is made up of 11 amino acids. V lost 7 bases and J 8 bases, leaving 14 bases between the germline ends. CDR1 and CDR2 (germline): SQVTM, ANQGSEA.

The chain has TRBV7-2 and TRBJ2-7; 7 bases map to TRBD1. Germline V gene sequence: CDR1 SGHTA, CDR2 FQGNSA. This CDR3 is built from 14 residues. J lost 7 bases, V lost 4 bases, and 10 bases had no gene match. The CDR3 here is CASSYSRGGYEQYF. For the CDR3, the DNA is TGTGCCAGCAGCTATAGTAGAGGGGGCTATGAGCAGTACTTC.